This T cell receptor (beta chain) was profiled in a study of OX40 agonist ivuxolimab in advanced cancers. Overall study: Patients received intravenous ivuxolimab every 2 weeks at 0.01 to 10 mg/kg.

Assay: immunoSEQ multiplex PCR; the TCRdb copy retains only in-frame clones and omits some. In the table there are 50,000 to 70,000 clones, less than 90% of which are singletons. Trimming took off 1 base at V and 2 bases at J, with 7 bases between the two ends. CDR3 length: 14 amino acids. CDR1 and CDR2 from the germline V gene are SGHTS and YDEGEE. The clonotype comes from an adult with an advanced solid tumor such as melanoma, head and neck, liver or kidney cancer. This material consisted of CD4+ or CD8+ T cells sorted from blood, taken in a trial of the OX40 agonist ivuxolimab. This sequence joins TRBV5-8 and TRBJ1-5; D remains ambiguous. The CDR3 reads CASSLSQRNQPQHF. CDR3 nucleotide sequence: TGTGCCAGCAGCTTGAGTCAACGCAATCAGCCCCAGCATTTT.